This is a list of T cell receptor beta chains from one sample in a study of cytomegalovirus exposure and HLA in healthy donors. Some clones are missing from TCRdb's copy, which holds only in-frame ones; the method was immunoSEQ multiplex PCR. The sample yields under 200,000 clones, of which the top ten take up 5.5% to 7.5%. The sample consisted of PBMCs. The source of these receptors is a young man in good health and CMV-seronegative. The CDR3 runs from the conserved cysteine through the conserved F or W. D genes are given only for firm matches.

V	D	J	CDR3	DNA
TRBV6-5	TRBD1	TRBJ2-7	CASRDRTYEQYF	TGTGCCAGCAGGGACAGGACCTACGAGCAGTACTTC
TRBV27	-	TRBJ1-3	CASRLRGTGNTIYF	TGTGCCAGCAGATTACGGGGGACTGGAAACACCATATATTTT
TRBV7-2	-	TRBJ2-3	CASSLEGSDTQYF	TGTGCCAGCAGCTTGGAGGGGTCAGATACGCAGTATTTT
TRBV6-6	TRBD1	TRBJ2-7	CASTNAAGQDSYEQYF	TGTGCCAGCACCAACGCGGCGGGACAGGACTCCTACGAGCAGTACTTC
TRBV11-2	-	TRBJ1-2	CASSPQGMGGYTF	TGTGCCAGCAGCCCACAGGGAATGGGCGGCTACACCTTC
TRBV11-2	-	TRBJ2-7	CASSLGQTNYWQYF	TGTGCCAGCAGCTTAGGACAGACGAACTACTGGCAGTACTTC
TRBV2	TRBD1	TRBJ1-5	CASSAGTGNQPQHF	TGTGCCAGCAGTGCAGGGACAGGAAATCAGCCCCAGCATTTT
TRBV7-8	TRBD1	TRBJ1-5	CASSAQGPQGQPQHF	TGTGCCAGCAGCGCACAGGGGCCCCAGGGGCAGCCCCAGCATTTT
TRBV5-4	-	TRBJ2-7	CASSLSSGNPYEQYF	TGTGCCAGCAGCTTGTCCTCGGGGAACCCCTACGAGCAGTACTTC
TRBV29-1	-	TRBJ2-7	CSVTGTTSYEQYF	TGCAGCGTTACCGGGACAACCTCCTACGAGCAGTACTTC
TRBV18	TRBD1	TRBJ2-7	CASSYAADRGSYEQYF	TGTGCCAGCTCGTACGCCGCGGACAGGGGCTCCTACGAGCAGTACTTC
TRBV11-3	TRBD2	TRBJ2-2	CASSFGGAGDSGELFF	TGTGCCAGCAGCTTTGGGGGAGCGGGAGATTCCGGGGAGCTGTTTTTT
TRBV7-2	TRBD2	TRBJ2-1	CASSLTSGPYNEQFF	TGTGCCAGCAGCTTGACTAGCGGGCCTTACAATGAGCAGTTCTTC
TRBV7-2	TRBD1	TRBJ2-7	CASSLTGGEQYF	TGTGCCAGCAGCTTGACAGGGGGGGAGCAGTACTTC
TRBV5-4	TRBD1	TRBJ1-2	CASSLQDRGVYGYTF	TGTGCCAGCAGCTTACAAGACAGGGGGGTCTATGGCTACACCTTC
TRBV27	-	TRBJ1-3	CASASFGSGNTIYF	TGTGCCAGCGCCTCCTTCGGCTCTGGAAACACCATATATTTT
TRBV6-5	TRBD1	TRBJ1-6	CASSKRQGNSPLHF	TGTGCCAGCAGTAAACGACAGGGTAATTCACCCCTCCACTTT
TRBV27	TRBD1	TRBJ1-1	CASSATDRGGEAFF	TGTGCCAGCAGTGCGACAGACAGGGGAGGTGAAGCTTTCTTT
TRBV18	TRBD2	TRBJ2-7	CASSQTSGSSYEQYF	TGTGCCAGCTCGCAGACTAGCGGGAGTTCATACGAGCAGTACTTC
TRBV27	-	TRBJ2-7	CASSLSGGSVEQYF	TGTGCCAGCAGTTTATCGGGGGGATCGGTCGAGCAGTACTTC
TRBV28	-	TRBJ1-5	CASTDYLGNQPQHF	TGTGCCAGCACCGACTACTTAGGCAATCAGCCCCAGCATTTT
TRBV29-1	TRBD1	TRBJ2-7	CSVVRQGTYEQYF	TGCAGCGTGGTCCGACAGGGGACCTACGAGCAGTACTTC
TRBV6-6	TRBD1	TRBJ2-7	CASSPGTGAGEQYF	TGTGCCAGCAGTCCTGGGACAGGGGCCGGTGAGCAGTACTTC
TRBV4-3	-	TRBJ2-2	CASSQRDQVIGTSNTGELFF	TGCGCCAGCAGCCAAAGGGACCAAGTAATCGGGACATCGAACACCGGGGAGCTGTTTTTT
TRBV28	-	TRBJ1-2	CASSLQGIGYTF	TGTGCCAGCAGTTTACAGGGAATCGGCTACACCTTC
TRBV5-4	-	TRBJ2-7	CASSSPPGQEAYEQYF	TGTGCCAGCAGTAGCCCACCCGGGCAGGAGGCTTACGAGCAGTACTTC